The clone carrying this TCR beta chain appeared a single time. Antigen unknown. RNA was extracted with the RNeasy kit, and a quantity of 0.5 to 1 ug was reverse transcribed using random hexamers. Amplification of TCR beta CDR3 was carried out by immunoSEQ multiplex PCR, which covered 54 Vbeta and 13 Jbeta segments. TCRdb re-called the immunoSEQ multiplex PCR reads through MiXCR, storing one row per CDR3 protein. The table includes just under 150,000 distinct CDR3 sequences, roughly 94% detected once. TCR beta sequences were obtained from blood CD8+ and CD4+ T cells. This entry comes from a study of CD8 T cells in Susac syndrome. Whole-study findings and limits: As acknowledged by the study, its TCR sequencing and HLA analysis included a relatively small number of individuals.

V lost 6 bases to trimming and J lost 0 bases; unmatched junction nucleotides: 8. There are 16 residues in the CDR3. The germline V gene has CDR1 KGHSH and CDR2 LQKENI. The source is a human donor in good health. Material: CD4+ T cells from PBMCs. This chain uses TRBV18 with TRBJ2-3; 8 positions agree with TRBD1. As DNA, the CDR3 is TGTGCCAGCTCCAAAACCGGGACAGGTAGCACAGATACGCAGTATTTT. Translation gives CASSKTGTGSTDTQYF.